What follows is one T cell receptor (beta chain) and its context. The sample originates from a study of shared clonotypes between healthy human individuals. Study summary: CD4 naive and CD4 memory each took three plates per donor, while CD8 naive took two and CD8 memory one.

There are 10 residues in the CDR3. V was trimmed by 5 bases and J by 15 bases, leaving 14 bases between them. The germline gives CDR1 DFQATT, CDR2 SNEGSKA (reference sequence). TCRdb's copy holds only in-frame clones and misses some; the assay was immunoSEQ multiplex PCR. Among roughly 1,500,000 clones listed, 98% were seen once. The receptor was isolated from a man younger than 40 in good health. The chain recombines TRBV20-1 with TRBJ1-5; D ambiguous. Sequenced sample: naive CD4+ T cells sorted from blood. The sample's subset: CD45RA+ positively selected. Written as DNA, the CDR3 is TGCAGTGCTGTTAGGGCTCAATGGCATTTT. Translation gives CSAVRAQWHF.